This section outlines one T cell receptor (beta chain) sequence together with its context. This sample is part of a study of blood T cell repertoires in COVID-19. About the study: COVID-19 samples from acute and convalescent phases originated in the United States, Italy and Spain. The analysed material was cDNA or gDNA that came from T cells, B-cell-depleted T cells, or PBMCs.

Authors' processing steps: Cell counts per sample came from amplifying reference gene primers. Data came from immunoSEQ multiplex PCR; TCRdb stores just in-frame clones and leaves some out. Clone size and V and J calls were adopted from that table, with D and trimming inferred from the DNA. The sample consists of about 300,000 clones, about 87% of them appearing once. Deletions cut 4 bases from V and 2 bases from J, with 16 bases between. CDR3 length equals 17 residues. The germline V gene has CDR1 SGHTS and CDR2 YDEGEE. The TCR originated in a man aged 65-85 years with acute or convalescent COVID-19. The rearrangement uses TRBV5-8 and TRBJ1-6, with D tentatively TRBD1 (5 bases). Sequencing was done on a sample of peripheral blood. The CDR3 nucleotides are TGTGCCAGCAGCAATCCAAGCCAAGGGGCCTATAATTCACCCCTCCACTTT. Encoded protein: CASSNPSQGAYNSPLHF. Complete variable domain (other parts from reference TRBV5-8 and TRBJ1-6): EAGVTQSPTHLIKTRGQQATLRCSPISGHTSVYWYQQALGLGLQFLLWYDEGEERNRGNFPPRFSGRQFPNYSSELNVNALELEDSALYLCASSNPSQGAYNSPLHFGNGTRLTVT.